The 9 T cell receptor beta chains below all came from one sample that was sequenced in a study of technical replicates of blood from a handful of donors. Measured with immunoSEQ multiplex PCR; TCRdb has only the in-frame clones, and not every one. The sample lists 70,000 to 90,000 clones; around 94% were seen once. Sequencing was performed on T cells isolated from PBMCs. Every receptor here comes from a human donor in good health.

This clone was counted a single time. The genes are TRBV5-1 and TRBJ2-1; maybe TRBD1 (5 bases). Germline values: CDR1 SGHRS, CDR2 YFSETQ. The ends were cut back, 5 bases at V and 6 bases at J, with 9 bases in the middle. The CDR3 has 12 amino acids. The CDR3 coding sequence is TGCGCCAGCAGTTCGACAGTCAATGAGCAGTTCTTC. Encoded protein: CASSSTVNEQFF. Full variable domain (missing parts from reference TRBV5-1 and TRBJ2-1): KAGVTQTPRYLIKTRGQQVTLSCSPISGHRSVSWYQQTPGQGLQFLFEYFSETQRNKGNFPGRFSGRQFSNSRSEMNVSTLELGDSALYLCASSSTVNEQFFGPGTRLTVL.

The CDR3 DNA is TGTGCCAGCAGCTTAGTGACGGCAGGAACCTACGAGCAGTACTTC. Translated: CASSLVTAGTYEQYF. The chain couples TRBV7-8 to TRBJ2-7, with D unresolved. CDR1 and CDR2 (germline): SGHVS, FQNEAQ. The length of the CDR3 is 15 residues. V was shortened by 1 base and J by 2 bases, with 12 bases between the two germline ends. Looking up the rest from reference TRBV7-8 and TRBJ2-7 gives the full variable domain: GAGVSQSPRYKVAKRGQDVALRCDPISGHVSLFWYQQALGQGPEFLTYFQNEAQLDKSGLPSDRFFAERPEGSVSTLKIQRTQQEDSAVYLCASSLVTAGTYEQYFGPGTRLTVT.

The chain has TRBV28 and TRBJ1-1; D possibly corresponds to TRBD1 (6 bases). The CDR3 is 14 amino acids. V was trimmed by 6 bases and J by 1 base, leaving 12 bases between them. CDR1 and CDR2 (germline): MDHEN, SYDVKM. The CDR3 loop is CASSYRVTNTEAFF. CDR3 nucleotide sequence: TGTGCCAGCAGCTACAGGGTTACGAACACTGAAGCTTTCTTT.

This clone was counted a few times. CDR3 DNA sequence: TGCACCAGCAGCCAAGGTACAGGGAACACTGAAGCTTTCTTT. Translating it yields CTSSQGTGNTEAFF. The rearrangement links TRBV1 to TRBJ1-1; the table's D gene call, TRBD1, was not cross checked with the DNA. TRBV1 is given as a pseudogene. This CDR3 has 14 amino acids.

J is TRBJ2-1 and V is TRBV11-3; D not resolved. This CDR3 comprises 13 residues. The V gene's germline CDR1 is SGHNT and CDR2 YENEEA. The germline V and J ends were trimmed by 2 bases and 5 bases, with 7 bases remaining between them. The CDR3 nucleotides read TGTGCCAGCAGCTTAATTGACAACAATGAGCAGTTCTTC. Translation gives CASSLIDNNEQFF.

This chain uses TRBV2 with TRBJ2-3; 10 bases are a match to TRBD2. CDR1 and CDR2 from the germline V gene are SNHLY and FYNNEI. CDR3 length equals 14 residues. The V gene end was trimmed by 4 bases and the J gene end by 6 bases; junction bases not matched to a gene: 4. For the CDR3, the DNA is TGTGCCAGCAGTGCGACTAGCGGGTTGGATACGCAGTATTTT. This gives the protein CASSATSGLDTQYF.

CDR3: CASSTDVGSGDQPQHF. The CDR3 DNA is TGTGCCAGTAGTACTGATGTGGGGTCGGGGGATCAGCCCCAGCATTTT. The V gene is TRBV19, the J gene TRBJ1-5; D possibly corresponds to TRBD1 (5 bases). V dropped 4 bases and J dropped 5 bases, with 18 bases sitting between them. CDR3 length equals 16 residues. Germline lookup yields CDR1 LNHDA and CDR2 SQIVND (reference sequence).

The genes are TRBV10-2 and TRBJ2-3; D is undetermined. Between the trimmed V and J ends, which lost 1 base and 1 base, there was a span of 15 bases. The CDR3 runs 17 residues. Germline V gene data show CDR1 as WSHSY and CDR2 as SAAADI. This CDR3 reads CASSEWSRFSGTDTQYF. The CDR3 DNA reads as TGCGCCAGCAGTGAGTGGAGCCGATTTTCGGGCACAGATACGCAGTATTTT.

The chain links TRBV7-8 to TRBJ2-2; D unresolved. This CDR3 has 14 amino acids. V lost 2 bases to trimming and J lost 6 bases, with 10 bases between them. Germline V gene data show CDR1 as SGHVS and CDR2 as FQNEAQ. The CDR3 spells CASSLTRFSGELFF. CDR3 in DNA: TGTGCCAGCAGCTTAACCAGGTTCTCCGGGGAGCTGTTTTTT.